A single sample is the source of the 26 T cell receptor beta chains below, sequenced in a study of OX40 agonist ivuxolimab in advanced cancers. Libraries were prepared by immunoSEQ multiplex PCR; TCRdb keeps only in-frame clonotypes and omits some of them. The profile shows approximately 70,000 clones, 75% to 95% of them singletons. This specimen consisted of CD4+ or CD8+ T cells sorted from blood, obtained in a trial of the OX40 agonist ivuxolimab. These receptors were taken from an adult with an advanced solid tumor such as melanoma, head and neck, liver or kidney cancer.

The genes are TRBV27 and TRBJ1-2; D ambiguous. CDR1 and CDR2 from the germline V gene are MNHEY and SMNVEV (reference sequence). Trimming removed 6 bases at V and 5 bases at J, with 13 bases between. This CDR3 is built from 13 residues. The CDR3 DNA follows: TGTGCCAGCAGAGACTTAGTAGATTATGGCTACACCTTC. As protein: CASRDLVDYGYTF.

This CDR3 is CASSFRGAPSTDTQYF. The CDR3 DNA reads as TGCGCCAGCAGCTTTCGGGGGGCCCCTAGCACAGATACGCAGTATTTT. The chain has TRBV5-1 and TRBJ2-3; possibly TRBD2 for D (7 bases). The CDR3 loop spans 16 amino acids. Germline lookup yields CDR1 SGHRS and CDR2 YFSETQ. The ends were cut back, 2 bases at V and 0 bases at J, with 13 bases in the middle.

This sequence joins TRBV27 and TRBJ1-2; D is undetermined. Trimming left V 6 bases short and J 4 bases short, with 18 bases between. The CDR3 totals 15 residues. The germline CDR1 and CDR2 sequences are MNHEY and SMNVEV (reference sequence). CDR3 loop: CASSLIPPEGYGYTF. The CDR3 nucleotides are TGTGCCAGCAGCCTGATCCCTCCAGAGGGCTATGGCTACACCTTC.

The chain links TRBV7-9 to TRBJ2-1; 9 positions agree with TRBD1. The CDR3 is 18 amino acids. V was pared by 3 bases and J by 1 base, with 10 bases of the junction left unmatched. The germline V gene has CDR1 SEHNR and CDR2 FQNEAQ (reference sequence). The CDR3 DNA reads TGTGCCAGCAGCTTCTGGGACACAGGGGGCAAATCCTACAATGAGCAGTTCTTC. It translates to CASSFWDTGGKSYNEQFF.

The V and J genes are TRBV30 and TRBJ1-1, with a tentative D call TRBD1 (6 bases). The CDR3 length is 13 residues. The V gene's germline CDR1 is GTSNPN and CDR2 SVGIG (reference sequence). Trimming left V 6 bases short and J 4 bases short, with 15 bases between. The CDR3 loop reads CACFRTERTEAFF. The DNA of the CDR3 is TGTGCCTGTTTTCGGACAGAACGCACTGAAGCTTTCTTT.

This chain joins TRBV15 and TRBJ1-2; D may be TRBD1 (5 bases). Trimming cost V 3 bases and J 6 bases, with 23 bases left between them. Germline V CDR1 and CDR2: LNHNV, YYDKDF (reference sequence). CDR3 size: 17 residues. CDR3 DNA: TGTGCCACCAGCAGGCCGGAGGTGGGCAGGCCGGGGGATGGCTACACCTTC. Translation: CATSRPEVGRPGDGYTF.

The V call is TRBV19, the J call TRBJ2-6; D perhaps matches TRBD1 (5 bases). Germline CDR1 and CDR2: LNHDA and SQIVND (reference sequence). The CDR3 consists of 17 residues. V gave up 4 bases and J gave up 1 base, with 14 bases separating them. The CDR3 sequence: CASSTETVSSGANVLTF. CDR3 bases: TGTGCCAGTAGTACAGAGACAGTTTCATCTGGGGCCAACGTCCTGACTTTC.

This chain connects TRBV7-6 to TRBJ2-7; 9 bases align to TRBD2. This CDR3 spans 15 amino acids. J gave up 0 bases and V 5 bases, and 5 bases lay outside the gene matches. CDR1 is SGHVS, CDR2 FNYEAQ, per germline. Written as DNA, the CDR3 is TGTGCCAGCAGCCCGAGCGGGGGGAGCTCCTACGAGCAGTACTTC. Encoded protein: CASSPSGGSSYEQYF.

The chain links TRBV6-1 to TRBJ1-5; TRBD1 aligns across 7 bases. Trimming removed 6 bases from V and 7 bases from J; junction bases left unmatched: 12. The CDR3 has 15 residues. Germline V lookup: CDR1 MNHNS, CDR2 SASEGT. The DNA for the CDR3 is TGTGCCAGCAGAGACTACGGGACAGTGGACCAGCCCCAGCATTTT. This translates into CASRDYGTVDQPQHF.

CDR3 bases: TGTGCCAGCAGTTGGGCGTTGATGCTGAACACTGAAGCTTTCTTT. This translates into CASSWALMLNTEAFF. The chain links TRBV28 to TRBJ1-1, with D hard to call. The germline CDR1 and CDR2 sequences are MDHEN and SYDVKM. The CDR3 length is 15 residues. The germline V and J ends were trimmed by 4 bases and 0 bases, with 12 bases remaining between them.

The chain links TRBV19 to TRBJ1-5, with 8 bases identical to TRBD1. Trimming at V came to 0 bases and at J to 0 bases, leaving 4 bases not matched to a gene. Germline V gene sequence: CDR1 LNHDA, CDR2 SQIVND (reference sequence). This CDR3 region has 17 residues. The CDR3 spells CASSIDWTGHSNQPQHF. Here the CDR3 DNA reads TGTGCCAGTAGTATAGATTGGACAGGGCATAGCAATCAGCCCCAGCATTTT.

In the case of this clone: This specimen includes other DNA sequences encoding the same CDR3. This rearrangement joins TRBV5-8 to TRBJ2-7; D not certain. The CDR3 consists of 13 residues. V shed 0 bases and J shed 3 bases, with 7 bases lying between them. In germline, CDR1 is SGHTS, CDR2 YDEGEE. The CDR3 DNA is TGTGCCAGCAGCTTGGCGGGCAGCTACGAGCAGTACTTC. It translates to CASSLAGSYEQYF.

This chain connects TRBV4-3 to TRBJ2-7; D possibly corresponds to TRBD2 (6 bases). The CDR3 has 18 residues. From germline, CDR1 is LGHNA and CDR2 YSLEER. With 0 bases removed from V and 3 bases from J, the gap between germline ends came to 21 bases. CDR3 DNA sequence: TGCGCCAGCAGCCAAGATCAGATTATAGGACTAAGGGGCTACGAGCAGTACTTC. Its translation: CASSQDQIIGLRGYEQYF.

This chain links TRBV27 with TRBJ2-5; TRBD1 matches 9 bases. This CDR3 has 14 amino acids. J was trimmed by 3 bases and V by 5 bases; bases with no gene match: 4. Germline V gives CDR1 MNHEY, CDR2 SMNVEV (reference sequence). CDR3 in amino acids: CASSPQGAKETQYF. The CDR3 nucleotides read TGTGCCAGCAGTCCACAGGGGGCGAAAGAGACCCAGTACTTC.

This clone was observed a single time. The V and J genes are TRBV15 and TRBJ2-1; no firm D call. This CDR3 has 13 amino acids. V gave up 5 bases and J gave up 3 bases, with 8 bases separating them. Germline-derived CDR1 and CDR2 are LNHNV and YYDKDF (reference sequence). The CDR3: CATSLLDYNEQFF. The CDR3 DNA sequence: TGTGCCACCAGCCTCCTAGACTACAATGAGCAGTTCTTC.

CDR3 sequence: CASSVTTVENTEAFF. DNA for the CDR3: TGTGCCAGCAGTGTCACGACAGTGGAGAACACTGAAGCTTTCTTT. The chain employs TRBV2 and TRBJ1-1, with TRBD1 as a possible D gene (5 bases). V was pared by 4 bases and J by 1 base, with 13 bases between. CDR3 length: 15 amino acids. Germline V gene data show CDR1 as SNHLY and CDR2 as FYNNEI.

The rearrangement uses TRBV30 and TRBJ2-7, with no clear D. CDR1 is GTSNPN, CDR2 SVGIG, per germline (reference sequence). This CDR3 is 13 amino acids long. V gave up 0 bases and J gave up 3 bases, with 9 bases separating them. This CDR3 is CAWSVGVYYEQYF. The CDR3 DNA reads TGTGCCTGGAGTGTAGGTGTCTACTACGAGCAGTACTTC.

This sequence joins TRBV9 and TRBJ1-4, with a possible D match to TRBD1 (6 bases). CDR3 size: 15 residues. CDR1 is SGDLS, CDR2 YYNGEE, per germline. The V and J ends lost 3 bases and 3 bases respectively, with 12 bases between them. CDR3 sequence: CASSARGASNEKLFF. Written as DNA, the CDR3 is TGTGCCAGCAGCGCGCGGGGGGCCTCTAATGAAAAACTGTTTTTT.

The J gene is TRBJ1-6, the V gene TRBV7-9; TRBD1 matches at 9 bases. CDR3 length: 15 residues. J gave up 7 bases and V 6 bases, and 7 bases lay outside the gene matches. Per the germline V gene, CDR1 is SEHNR and CDR2 is FQNEAQ (reference sequence). CDR3 sequence reads: CASSFTGTGNSPLHF. DNA of the CDR3: TGTGCCAGCAGTTTTACCGGGACAGGGAATTCACCCCTCCACTTT.

This clone was counted only a few times. The chain links TRBV19 to TRBJ1-2; D remains unclear. V dropped 8 bases and J dropped 14 bases, with 21 bases sitting between them. The CDR3 runs 12 residues. CDR1 is LNHDA and CDR2 is SQIVND in the germline V gene (reference sequence). The CDR3 DNA sequence: TGTGCCAGTGCCCACCCCTCCCCGACTTTTACCTTC. As protein: CASAHPSPTFTF.

The genes are TRBV5-8 and TRBJ2-5, with 7 nucleotides matching TRBD2. CDR1 and CDR2 (germline): SGHTS, YDEGEE. The CDR3 is 16 amino acids. Trimming cost V 4 bases and J 5 bases; bases outside gene matches: 14. The CDR3 DNA reads TGTGCCAGCAGCCTGGGAGGGGCGCTATTTGGGGAGACCCAGTACTTC. This codes for CASSLGGALFGETQYF.

The chain combines TRBV5-4 with TRBJ1-1; D is possibly TRBD1 (5 bases). CDR3 size: 14 residues. CDR1 and CDR2 from the germline V gene are SGHNT and YYREEE (reference sequence). Trimming took 4 bases from V and 5 from J, leaving 15 bases between them. The CDR3 reads CASSPPSGGTEAFF. The CDR3 DNA reads as TGTGCCAGCAGCCCCCCGTCGGGGGGGACTGAAGCTTTCTTT.

The chain has TRBV6-5 and TRBJ1-1; 9 nucleotides agree with TRBD1. Germline V CDR1 and CDR2: MNHEY, SVGAGI. The V segment lost 4 bases and the J segment 6 bases; nucleotides outside the gene matches: 9. The CDR3 has 15 amino acids. In DNA, the CDR3 is TGTGCCAGCAGTTCGTCGACAGGGGGGACGGCTGAAGCTTTCTTT. Encoded protein: CASSSSTGGTAEAFF.

The chain carries TRBV5-5 and TRBJ2-7; D not resolved. CDR1 and CDR2 from the germline V gene are SGHKS and YYEKEE (reference sequence). The CDR3 has 14 amino acids. V lost 3 bases to trimming and J lost 3 bases, with 13 bases between them. The CDR3 DNA sequence: TGTGCCAGCAGCTCTGGGGTGCGGCACTACGAGCAGTACTTC. Protein: CASSSGVRHYEQYF.

Only a few counts were recorded for this clone. The chain carries TRBV5-4 and TRBJ2-5, with 8 bases aligning to TRBD2. The CDR3 totals 15 residues. The V and J ends lost 4 bases and 5 bases, in that order; junction bases with no gene match: 10. CDR1 and CDR2 from the germline V gene are SGHNT and YYREEE (reference sequence). CDR3 DNA sequence: TGTGCCAGCAGCCCAGTAGCGGGGCCCGGGGAGACCCAGTACTTC. Its protein is CASSPVAGPGETQYF. The variable domain in full, completed from reference TRBV5-4 and TRBJ2-5, reads ETGVTQSPTHLIKTRGQQVTLRCSSQSGHNTVSWYQQALGQGPQFIFQYYREEENGRGNFPPRFSGLQFPNYSSELNVNALELDDSALYLCASSPVAGPGETQYFGPGTRLLVL.

This sequence joins TRBV10-3 and TRBJ1-2; maybe TRBD1 (5 bases). Germline V lookup: CDR1 ENHRY, CDR2 SYGVKD. This CDR3 is built from 15 residues. The V and J ends lost 3 bases and 4 bases respectively, with 15 bases between them. DNA for the CDR3: TGTGCCATCAGTGAAAAAGGGGCAGGGAGCTATGGCTACACCTTC. Protein: CAISEKGAGSYGYTF.